This section outlines one TCR beta chain sequence together with its context. This clone was seen more than once but under ten times. Its cognate antigen has yet to be identified. No much larger clonotype is one base removed from it; base qualities were not supplied. The CDR3 regions of human TCRbeta chains were analyzed by immunosequencing. Per the source publication's procedure: Repertoire TCRs were checked for matches against a reference library of SARS-CoV-2-specific TCRs that had been generated using the MIRA antigen-specificity platform. Breadth was defined as the fraction of unique TCRs that were SARS-CoV-2-associated. Depth was defined as the fraction of total T cells that were SARS-CoV-2-associated. Using the MIRA data, each spike-specific TCR was mapped to the spike region that the TCR reacts to and placed in a CD4 or CD8 class. Log10-transformed breadth and depth values were compared by one-way ANOVA with Sidak's multiple comparisons tests. TCRdb took over this immuneACCESS table, retaining in-frame rearrangements with V and J assigned. Such tables are incomplete; in checked studies, under half of the missing clones stem from an unresolved V gene, and the remainder is unexplained. V and J calls plus clone size are reproduced from that table; the DNA served to infer D and trimming. This sample holds 45,000 to 55,000 clones; around 84% were observed only once. The ten most abundant clones make up 9.5% to 13% of the sample.

The source of the sample is a study of T cell responses to AZD1222 COVID-19 vaccine (dated by TCRdb to 2020 to 2023). For the wider study: AZD1222 recipients whose second dose came at about 4 weeks and those whose second dose came at about 12 weeks were combined into one group, since spike-specific TCR depth and breadth did not differ between the two schedules. TCR sequencing was performed for some 250 trial participants, of whom 200 to 210 were given two doses of AZD1222 and approximately 26 were given two doses of MenACWY control vaccine. Enrollment into the trials was organized by age into subgroups of 18-55, 56-69 and 70-plus years, and those subgroups contained roughly 160, 29 and 62 TCR-sequenced participants, respectively. What the work shows at the level of the full study, not this receptor alone: Spike-specific TCR breadth and depth rose significantly after two AZD1222 doses compared with day 0 and with MenACWY recipients. The vaccine-associated CD4 TCRs covered the entire spike protein, and the dominant responses fell in regions 160-218 and 743-854. The 56-69-year group was small, and its depth increase did not reach significance, likely because of low power. Conclusions about previously exposed vaccinees are limited because only 6 or 7 AZD1222 recipients were SARS-CoV-2 seropositive at baseline. No day 14 peak-response samples were available, so repertoires were characterized only after the peak T cell response. Nearly half of unique spike-specific TCRs reportedly recognized epitopes outside regions mutated in the B.1.351 and B.1.1.7 variants. Most participants were white British and females outnumbered males, and the authors suggested that clonal diversity may have been underestimated.

Per the germline V gene (reference sequence), MNHEY is the CDR1 and SMNVEV is the CDR2. V is clipped by 8 bases and J by 7 bases, and the sequence between their germline boundaries is 11 bases long. The CDR3 has 12 amino acids, counting the end cysteine and phenylalanine. This entry keeps only the CDR3 DNA: 36 bases, framed from base 1. This sample's time point label indicates: baseline before first vaccination. The vaccinee samples were drawn from two UK trials, COV001 and COV002, one of which was a single-blind randomized controlled phase 2/3 trial testing AZD1222 (ChAdOx1 nCoV-19) in healthy adults. Trial participant PBMC samples were collected at day 0 and day 28 after the second dose for TCRbeta chain sequencing.

The sequences come from peripheral blood, collected on day 0 of AZD1222 vaccination. This clonotype originated in an adult in good health. The chain is assembled from TRBV27 and TRBJ1-4; matching of 6 bases hints at TRBD1 as the D gene. The bases read TGTGCCAGCCAGTTAGGGGGTGAAAAACTGTTTTTT. Its amino acids are CASQLGGEKLFF.